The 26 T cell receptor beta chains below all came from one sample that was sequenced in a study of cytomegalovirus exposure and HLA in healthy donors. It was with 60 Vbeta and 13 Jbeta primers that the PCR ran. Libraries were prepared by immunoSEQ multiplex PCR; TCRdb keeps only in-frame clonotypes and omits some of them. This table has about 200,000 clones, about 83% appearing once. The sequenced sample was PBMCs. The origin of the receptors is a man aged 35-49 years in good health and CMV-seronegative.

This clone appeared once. The CDR3 protein is CASSKADRTGRDEKLFF. The CDR3, as DNA: TGTGCCAGCAGCAAAGCCGACCGGACAGGGCGGGATGAAAAACTGTTTTTT. The chain links TRBV21-1 to TRBJ1-4; whether TRBD1, the table's D call, matches the DNA was not checked. TRBV21-1 is tagged as a pseudogene. The length of the CDR3 is 17 residues.

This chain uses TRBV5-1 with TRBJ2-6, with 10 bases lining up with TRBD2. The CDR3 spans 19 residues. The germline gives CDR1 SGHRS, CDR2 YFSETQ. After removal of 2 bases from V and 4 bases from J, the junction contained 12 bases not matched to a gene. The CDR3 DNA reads TGCGCCAGCAGCTTACTGAGCGGGAGGGCCGTTAACGGGGCCAACGTCCTGACTTTC. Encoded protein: CASSLLSGRAVNGANVLTF.

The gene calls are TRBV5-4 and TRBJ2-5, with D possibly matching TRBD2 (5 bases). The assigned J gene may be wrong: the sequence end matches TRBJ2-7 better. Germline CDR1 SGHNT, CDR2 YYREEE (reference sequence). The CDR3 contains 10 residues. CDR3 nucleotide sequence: TGTGCCCTTGGGGAGAACGAGCAGTACTTC. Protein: CALGENEQYF.

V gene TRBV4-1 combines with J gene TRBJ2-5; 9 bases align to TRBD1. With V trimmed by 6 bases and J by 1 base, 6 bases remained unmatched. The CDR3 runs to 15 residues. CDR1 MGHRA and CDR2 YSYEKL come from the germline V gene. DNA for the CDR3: TGCGCCAGCAGTGCTAGGGACAGGGCCCAAGAGACCCAGTACTTC. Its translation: CASSARDRAQETQYF.

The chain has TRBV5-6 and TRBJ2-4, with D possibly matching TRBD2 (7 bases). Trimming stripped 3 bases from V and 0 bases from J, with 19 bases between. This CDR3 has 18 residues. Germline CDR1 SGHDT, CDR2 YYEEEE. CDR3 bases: TGTGCCAGCAGCTCGACAACAAAGGGGGGGCTAGCCAAAAACATTCAGTACTTC. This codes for CASSSTTKGGLAKNIQYF.

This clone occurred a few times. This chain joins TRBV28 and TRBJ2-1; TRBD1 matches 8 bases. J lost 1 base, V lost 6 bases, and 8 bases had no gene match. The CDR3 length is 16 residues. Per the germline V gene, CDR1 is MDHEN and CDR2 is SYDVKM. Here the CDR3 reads CASRAGTGASYNEQFF. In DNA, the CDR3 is TGTGCCAGCAGGGCCGGGACAGGAGCTTCCTACAATGAGCAGTTCTTC. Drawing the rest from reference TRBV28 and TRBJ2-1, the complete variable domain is DVKVTQSSRYLVKRTGEKVFLECVQDMDHENMFWYRQDPGLGLRLIYFSYDVKMKEKGDIPEGYSVSREKKERFSLILESASTNQTSMYLCASRAGTGASYNEQFFGPGTRLTVL.

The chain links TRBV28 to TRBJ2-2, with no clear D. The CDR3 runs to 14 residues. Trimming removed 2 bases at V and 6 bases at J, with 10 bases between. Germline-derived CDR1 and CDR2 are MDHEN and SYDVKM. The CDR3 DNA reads TGTGCCAGCAGTTTAAATGGTGAGGCCGGGGAGCTGTTTTTT. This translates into CASSLNGEAGELFF.

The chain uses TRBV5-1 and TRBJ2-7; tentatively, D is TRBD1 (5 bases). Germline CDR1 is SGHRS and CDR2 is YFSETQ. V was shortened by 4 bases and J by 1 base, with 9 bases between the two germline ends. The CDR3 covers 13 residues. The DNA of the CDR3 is TGCGCCAGCAGCCCGGACATATCCTACGAGCAGTACTTC. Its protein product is CASSPDISYEQYF. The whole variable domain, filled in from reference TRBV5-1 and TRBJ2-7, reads KAGVTQTPRYLIKTRGQQVTLSCSPISGHRSVSWYQQTPGQGLQFLFEYFSETQRNKGNFPGRFSGRQFSNSRSEMNVSTLELGDSALYLCASSPDISYEQYFGPGTRLTVT.

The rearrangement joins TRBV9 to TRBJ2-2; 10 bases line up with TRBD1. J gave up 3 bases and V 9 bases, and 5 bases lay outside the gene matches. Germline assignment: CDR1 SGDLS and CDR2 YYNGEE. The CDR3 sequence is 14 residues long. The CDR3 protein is CATSGTGDTGELFF. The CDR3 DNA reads TGTGCCACTTCCGGGACAGGGGACACCGGGGAGCTGTTTTTT. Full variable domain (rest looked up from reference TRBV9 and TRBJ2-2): DSGVTQTPKHLITATGQRVTLRCSPRSGDLSVYWYQQSLDQGLQFLIQYYNGEERAKGNILERFSAQQFPDLHSELNLSSLELGDSALYFCATSGTGDTGELFFGEGSRLTVL.

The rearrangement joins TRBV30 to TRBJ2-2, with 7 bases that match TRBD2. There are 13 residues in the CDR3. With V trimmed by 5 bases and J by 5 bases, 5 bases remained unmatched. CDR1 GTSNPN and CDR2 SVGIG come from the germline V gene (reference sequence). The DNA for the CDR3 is TGTGCCTGGGACGGGCGGGGGACCGGGGAGCTGTTTTTT. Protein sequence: CAWDGRGTGELFF.

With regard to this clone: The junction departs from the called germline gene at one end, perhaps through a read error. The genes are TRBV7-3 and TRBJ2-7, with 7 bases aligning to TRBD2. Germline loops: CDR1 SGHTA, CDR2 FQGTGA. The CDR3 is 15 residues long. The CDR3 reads CSSSLMGGPLYEQYF. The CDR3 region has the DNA TGTTCCAGCAGCTTAATGGGAGGGCCCCTCTACGAGCAGTACTTC.

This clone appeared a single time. The CDR3 nucleotides are TGTGCCAGCAGCTTAGCGATTGGTGCTGAGACTGAAGCTTTCTTT. As protein: CASSLAIGAETEAFF. V usage is TRBV11-1 and J usage is TRBJ1-1; D not certain. Trimming left V 0 bases short and J 5 bases short, with 13 bases between. Per germline, CDR1 SGHAT and CDR2 FQDESV (reference sequence). The CDR3 is 15 residues long.

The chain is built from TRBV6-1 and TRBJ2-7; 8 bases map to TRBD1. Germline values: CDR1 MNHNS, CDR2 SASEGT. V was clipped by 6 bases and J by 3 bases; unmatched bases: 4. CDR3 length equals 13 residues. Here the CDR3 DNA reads TGTGCCAGCAGCCTCGACAGGGGCTACGAGCAGTACTTC. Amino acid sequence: CASSLDRGYEQYF.

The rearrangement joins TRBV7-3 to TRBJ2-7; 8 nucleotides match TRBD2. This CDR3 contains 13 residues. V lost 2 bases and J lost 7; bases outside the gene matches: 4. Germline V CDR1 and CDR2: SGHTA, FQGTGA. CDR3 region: CASSLGTSGEQYF. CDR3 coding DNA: TGTGCCAGCAGCTTAGGGACTAGTGGAGAGCAGTACTTC.

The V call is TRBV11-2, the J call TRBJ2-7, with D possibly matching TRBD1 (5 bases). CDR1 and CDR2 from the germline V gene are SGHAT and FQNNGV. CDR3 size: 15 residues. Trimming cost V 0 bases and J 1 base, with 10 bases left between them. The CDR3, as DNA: TGTGCCAGCAGCTTAGACAGGGTCCCTTCCTACGAGCAGTACTTC. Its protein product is CASSLDRVPSYEQYF.

DNA of the CDR3: TGTGCCAGCAGTTTGCTACAGACTAGCCATGGGCAGTTCTTC. Residues: CASSLLQTSHGQFF. The V and J genes are TRBV27 and TRBJ2-1; 7 bases map to TRBD2. From germline, CDR1 is MNHEY and CDR2 SMNVEV (reference sequence). CDR3 length: 14 amino acids. Germline trimming cut 3 bases from V and 12 bases from J; bases unmatched to any gene: 11.

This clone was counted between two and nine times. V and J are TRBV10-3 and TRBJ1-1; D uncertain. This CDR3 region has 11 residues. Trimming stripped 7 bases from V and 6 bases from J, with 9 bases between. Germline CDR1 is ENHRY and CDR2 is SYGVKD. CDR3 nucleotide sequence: TGTGCCATCATGGAGGGCGCTGAAGCTTTCTTT. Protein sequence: CAIMEGAEAFF.

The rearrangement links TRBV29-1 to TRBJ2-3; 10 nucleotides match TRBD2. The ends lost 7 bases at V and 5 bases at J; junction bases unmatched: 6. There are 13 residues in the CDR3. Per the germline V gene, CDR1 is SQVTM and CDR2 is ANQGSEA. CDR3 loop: CSGLAGDGDTQYF. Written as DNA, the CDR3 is TGCAGCGGCCTAGCGGGAGACGGAGATACGCAGTATTTT.

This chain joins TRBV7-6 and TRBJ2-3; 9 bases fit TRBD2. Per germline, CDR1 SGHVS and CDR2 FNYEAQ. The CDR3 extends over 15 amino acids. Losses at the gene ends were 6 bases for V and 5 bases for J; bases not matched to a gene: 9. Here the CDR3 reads CASRASGVSGDTQYF. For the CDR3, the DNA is TGTGCCAGCAGAGCTAGCGGGGTCTCCGGAGATACGCAGTATTTT.

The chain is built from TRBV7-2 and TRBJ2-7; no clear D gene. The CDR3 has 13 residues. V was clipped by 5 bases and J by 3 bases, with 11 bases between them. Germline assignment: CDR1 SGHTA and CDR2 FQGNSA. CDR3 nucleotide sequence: TGTGCCAGCAGCCCCCCGACGGGCTACGAGCAGTACTTC. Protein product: CASSPPTGYEQYF.

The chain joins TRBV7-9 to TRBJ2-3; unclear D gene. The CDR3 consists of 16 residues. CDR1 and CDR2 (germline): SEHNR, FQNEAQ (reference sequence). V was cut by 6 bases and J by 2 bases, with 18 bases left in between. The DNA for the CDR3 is TGTGCCAGCAGGTCTAGATCGGCACAACCCACAGATACGCAGTATTTT. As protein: CASRSRSAQPTDTQYF.

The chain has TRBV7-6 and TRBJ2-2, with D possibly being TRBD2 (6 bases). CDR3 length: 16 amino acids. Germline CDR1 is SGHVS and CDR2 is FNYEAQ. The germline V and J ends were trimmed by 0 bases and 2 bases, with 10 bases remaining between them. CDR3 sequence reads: CASSLAGLDNTGELFF. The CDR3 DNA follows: TGTGCCAGCAGCTTAGCGGGACTGGATAACACCGGGGAGCTGTTTTTT.

The CDR3 region is CASSHFSGANVLTF. The CDR3 DNA reads as TGTGCCAGCAGCCACTTCTCTGGGGCCAACGTCCTGACTTTC. V is TRBV7-9 and J is TRBJ2-6; no reliable D call. Trimming removed 5 bases at V and 0 bases at J, with 5 bases between. Germline V gene lookup returns CDR1 SEHNR and CDR2 FQNEAQ (reference sequence). This CDR3 spans 14 amino acids.

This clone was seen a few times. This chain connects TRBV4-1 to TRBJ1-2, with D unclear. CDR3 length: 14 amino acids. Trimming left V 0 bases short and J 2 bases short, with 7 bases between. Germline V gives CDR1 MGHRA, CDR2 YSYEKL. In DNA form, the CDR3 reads TGCGCCAGCAGCCAAGACGCGGTAAACTATGGCTACACCTTC. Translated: CASSQDAVNYGYTF.

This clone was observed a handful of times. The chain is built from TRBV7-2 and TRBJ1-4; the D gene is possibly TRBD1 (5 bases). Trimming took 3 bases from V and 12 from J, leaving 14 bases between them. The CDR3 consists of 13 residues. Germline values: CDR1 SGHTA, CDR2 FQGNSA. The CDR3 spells CASSFGYPGELFF. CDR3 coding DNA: TGTGCCAGCAGCTTTGGTTACCCGGGGGAACTGTTTTTT.

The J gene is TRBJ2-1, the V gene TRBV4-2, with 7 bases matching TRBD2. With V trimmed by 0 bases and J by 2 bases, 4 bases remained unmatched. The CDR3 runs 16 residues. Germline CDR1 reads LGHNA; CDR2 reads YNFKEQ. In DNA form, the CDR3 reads TGTGCCAGCAGCCAAGATGCCGGGGGGACCTACAATGAGCAGTTCTTC. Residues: CASSQDAGGTYNEQFF.